This T cell receptor beta chain emerged from a study of T cells after yellow fever vaccination (dated 2019 in TCRdb). With respect to the entire study: The SMART-Seq v4 Ultra Low Input RNA kit was used to prepare libraries from fractions with low cell numbers. Bulk TCR alpha and beta repertoires were sequenced longitudinally to track T-cell clones before and after primary and booster YFV17D yellow fever vaccination. Two healthy male donors made up the cohort, one aged 18 to 30 years and the other aged 30 to 40 years. Blood was collected at multiple timepoints before and after primary and secondary immunization, and bulk PBMC replicates and cell subsets were isolated. Study-wide findings and limitations: FACS-sorted repertoires could contain abundant contaminating clonotypes from the bulk population, so computational filtering was required. After the booster, most of the clones that had expanded following primary vaccination were detected again (roughly 97% of CD4 and around 88% of CD8), which suggests that memory was broadly maintained. The study included only a couple of donors, which limits how far the findings can be generalized. Compared with the primary T-cell response, the secondary T-cell response was weaker but faster, peaking on day 5 rather than day 15. A small share of clonotypes was detected in both CD4 and CD8 compartments, with the overlap likely arising from convergent recombination.

TCR cDNA was synthesized by 5'RACE template switching, which introduced a universal primer site and unique molecular identifiers. Priming of cDNA synthesis was performed from both the TCR alpha and TCR beta constant segments. Two PCR steps were used to amplify libraries, with sample barcodes and sequencing adapters being added in the second step. Sequencing of libraries was done on Illumina HiSeq 2500 (2x100 bp) or NovaSeq (2x150 bp). The original pipeline was this. Reads were demultiplexed and collapsed into UMI consensus sequences with MIGEC, and V(D)J alignment was performed with MiXCR. Clonotypes responding to the vaccine were identified with edgeR on replicate PBMC samples, with the criteria of FDR below 0.01 and a log2 fold change above 5 up to day 15. CD4 or CD8 identity was assigned to each bulk clonotype according to whether the clonotype was present at higher abundance in the sequenced CD4 repertoire or the sequenced CD8 repertoire. TCRdb reprocessing: public reads trimmed at Q25 with fastp, clones called with MiXCR, in-frame beta chains kept. Each entry is one CDR3 protein sequence, shown with its most common DNA and genes. These V and J calls rely on TCRdb rather than the paper's analysis. The sample includes about 340,000 distinct CDR3 sequences, with more than 8.5% observed a single time. Roughly 18% of the sample is in the top ten clones.

Cut back by 2 bases and 2 bases, the V and J ends lie 7 bases apart. In the germline V gene, CDR1 corresponds to MNHEY and CDR2 to SVGEGT. From its cysteine to its phenylalanine, the CDR3 spans 14 amino acids. Kept here is only the CDR3 DNA, which spans 42 bases and is read in frame from base 1. Reading the label with the study, this specimen's treatment or condition is: live attenuated yellow fever vaccine strain. At every blood-draw timepoint, two biological replicates of bulk PBMCs were collected. A standard Ficoll-Paque protocol was used to isolate PBMCs from peripheral blood. RNA was extracted with TriZol from bulk PBMCs, CD4 and CD8 fractions, and dextramer-positive and dextramer-negative fractions. This clonotype was observed at least ten times. Its antigen is not yet known. The sample holds no much larger clone one base away, and base qualities are not on file.

The source of this sequence is a man aged 18 to 29 who received the YFV17D yellow fever vaccine. This sample comprised PBMCs, obtained on the day of the first yellow fever vaccination. The V gene is TRBV6-2 or TRBV6-3 and the J gene is TRBJ1-3; the D gene cannot be named for sure. The nucleotide sequence reads TGTGCCAGCAGTTACGGCGGCGCTGGAAACACCATATATTTT. Protein translation: CASSYGGAGNTIYF.